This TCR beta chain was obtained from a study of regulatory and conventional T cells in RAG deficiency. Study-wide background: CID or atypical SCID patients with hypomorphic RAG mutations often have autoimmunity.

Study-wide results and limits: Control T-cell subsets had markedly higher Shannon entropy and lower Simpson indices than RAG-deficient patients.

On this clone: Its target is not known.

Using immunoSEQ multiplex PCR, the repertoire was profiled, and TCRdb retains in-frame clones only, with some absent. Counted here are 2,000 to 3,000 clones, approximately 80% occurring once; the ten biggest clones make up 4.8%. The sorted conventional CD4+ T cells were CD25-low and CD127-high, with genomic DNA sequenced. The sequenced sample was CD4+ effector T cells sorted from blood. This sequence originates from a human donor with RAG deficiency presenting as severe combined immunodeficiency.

In DNA, the CDR3 is TGTGCCAGCAGAGGTCCTCTAGCTACACACGCACGAAACACCATATATTTT. Translation: CASRGPLATHARNTIYF. V and J are TRBV21-1 and TRBJ1-3. TRBV21-1 represents a pseudogene. The length of the CDR3 is 17 residues.